This T cell receptor (beta chain) appears in the sequencing data of a study of T-cell memory formation after mild COVID-19 (dated by TCRdb to the early 2020s). The study in broad terms: Most TCR sequence clusters were specific to one of the two donors. In a couple of donors, T-cell clones that expanded and contracted after mild COVID-19 were tracked by sequencing TCRalpha and TCRbeta repertoires over time. The cohort comprised two young, previously healthy adult volunteers, one female and one male. The paper's findings and limits, for the study overall: Balanced CD4/CD8 phenotypes were observed for clones contracting from day 15 to 85, whereas a bias towards CD4+ was observed for a second wave of clones expanding from day 15 to 37. SARS-CoV-2 specificity of the second-wave clones peaking on day 37 was not confirmed. Contracting CD4+ clones turned up mainly in the CM and EM memory subsets, whereas EMRA was where CD8+ clones were enriched. Only a couple of mild cases were covered in the study, and larger cohorts including severe cases with pre-infection samples were considered necessary. The detection of some responding clones in pre-infection memory suggests that pre-existing cross-reactive memory T cells joined the SARS-CoV-2 response.

As regards this clonotype: This clone's antigen is unknown. Qualities for individual bases were not recorded, and no much larger clone is one base off.

PBMCs were isolated by Ficoll-Paque density gradient centrifugation. The trim is 1 base for V and 8 bases for J, with a gap of 9 bases between the germline ends. In the germline V gene (reference sequence), CDR1 corresponds to SEHNR and CDR2 to FQNEAQ. The CDR3 has 14 amino acids, counting the end cysteine and phenylalanine. Of the read, only the CDR3 DNA is kept; its 42 bases are in frame from base 1. Sequenced on an Illumina NovaSeq 6000. Using 5'RACE with constant-segment primers, TCRalpha and TCRbeta cDNA libraries were constructed, with sample barcodes and unique molecular identifiers added in the process. Trizol reagent was used to extract RNA from every sample. Amplification of the libraries took two PCR steps, and the second step added a second sample barcode plus Illumina TruSeq adapters. Libraries were sequenced on an Illumina NovaSeq with 2 x 150 bp paired-end reads. The study's processing was this. Demultiplexing of reads and collapsing into UMI-guided consensus sequences were performed with migec v1.2.7. With mixcr v2.1.11, UMI consensuses were aligned to TRA and TRB V and J templates and assembled into clonotypes. A clonotype was counted as expanded or contracted only when both edgeR and NoisET called the clonotype significant, with the noise models trained on biological replicates. For edgeR calls, a false discovery rate-adjusted p below 0.01 and a log2 fold-change threshold of 1 were applied. PCA with hierarchical clustering of max-normalized trajectories of the 1000 most abundant clonotypes was used as exploratory dynamics analysis. Separately sequenced CD4+ and CD8+ repertoires were used to assign the CD4 or CD8 phenotype of responding clones. TCRdb itself trimmed the public reads at Q25 with fastp, ran MiXCR and retained productive beta chains. Each entry merges the rows of one CDR3 protein and shows their most common DNA and genes. TCRdb, rather than the study authors, made the V and J calls. The sample table holds over 450,000 distinct CDR3 sequences, of which about 20% were seen once. Clones ranked in the top ten supply under 15% of the sample.

The sequence was collected from an adult woman who had mild COVID-19 (a few samples of this study predate the infection). The sample titles of this study are shuffled in the database, so cell type and time point are left out; the donor was told from shared clones. Sequences were obtained from PBMCs or a T cell subset sorted from them (not recorded which). Rearrangement joined TRBV7-9 to TRBJ1-6; the D gene identity is not certain. For the CDR3, the sequence is CASSLEVRDSPLHF. The nucleotide sequence is given as TGTGCCAGCAGCTTAGAAGTGCGGGATTCACCCCTCCACTTT. Beyond the CDR3, the reference TRBV7-9 and TRBJ1-6 genes provide the residues; the full variable domain reads: DTGVSQNPRHKITKRGQNVTFRCDPISEHNRLYWYRQTLGQGPEFLTYFQNEAQLEKSRLLSDRFSAERPKGSFSTLEIQRTEQGDSAMYLCASSLEVRDSPLHFGNGTRLTVT.